What follows are 18 T cell receptor beta chains derived from one specimen sequenced in a study of graft-versus-host responses after intestinal transplantation. What these receptors recognize is not known. The method was immunoSEQ multiplex PCR; TCRdb's version includes in-frame clones alone and lacks a portion of them. The repertoire holds 50,000 to 75,000 clones, with approximately 91% as singletons. Sequenced here: unstimulated CD8+ T cells sorted from spleen or lymph node cells, sampled before transplant. The receptors come from a human donor who was the organ donor for an intestinal transplant.

CDR3 sequence reads: CASSIDLIRGQGYNEQFF. CDR3 bases: TGTGCCAGTAGTATAGATCTAATTCGTGGACAGGGGTACAATGAGCAGTTCTTC. The V gene is TRBV19, the J gene TRBJ2-1, with TRBD1 identical over 9 bases. The CDR3 runs 18 residues. V trimming: 0 bases; J trimming: 4 bases; junction bases outside the gene matches: 10. CDR1 is LNHDA and CDR2 is SQIVND in the germline V gene (reference sequence). Full variable domain (rest looked up from reference TRBV19 and TRBJ2-1): DGGITQSPKYLFRKEGQNVTLSCEQNLNHDAMYWYRQDPGQGLRLIYYSQIVNDFQKGDIAEGYSVSREKKESFPLTVTSAQKNPTAFYLCASSIDLIRGQGYNEQFFGPGTRLTVL.

V gene TRBV6-1 combines with J gene TRBJ2-2; TRBD1 aligns across 7 bases. Trimming removed 4 bases from V and 6 bases from J; junction bases left unmatched: 5. The CDR3 sequence is 14 residues long. In germline, CDR1 is MNHNS, CDR2 SASEGT. This CDR3 is CASSGGTGAGELFF. DNA of the CDR3: TGTGCCAGCAGTGGGGGAACAGGGGCCGGGGAGCTGTTTTTT.

V usage is TRBV6-6 and J usage is TRBJ2-7, with 7 bases aligning to TRBD2. The CDR3 is made up of 13 amino acids. Germline CDR1 reads MNHNY; CDR2 reads SVGAGI (reference sequence). V was pared by 6 bases and J by 2 bases, with 4 bases of the junction left unmatched. The CDR3 DNA sequence: TGTGCCAGCAGACGACTAGCAACCTACGAGCAGTACTTC. Residues: CASRRLATYEQYF.

The chain recombines TRBV7-6 with TRBJ2-7; maybe TRBD1 (5 bases). Per germline, CDR1 SGHVS and CDR2 FNYEAQ. Trimming shortened V by 5 bases and J by 7 bases, and 18 bases separated the two germline ends. The CDR3 runs to 14 residues. CDR3 amino acids: CASSGVAGSGEQYF. The CDR3, as DNA: TGTGCCAGCAGCGGGGTCGCAGGGTCAGGGGAGCAGTACTTC.

The V call is TRBV7-9, the J call TRBJ1-2; 9 bases line up with TRBD1. Trimming took 5 bases from V and 6 from J; bases not matched to a gene: 10. There are 15 residues in the CDR3. Germline V gene sequence: CDR1 SEHNR, CDR2 FQNEAQ (reference sequence). In DNA form, the CDR3 reads TGTGCCAGCAGCCCCGAGGACAGGGGAAAGCATGGCTACACCTTC. Residues: CASSPEDRGKHGYTF.

The chain recombines TRBV27 with TRBJ2-7; TRBD2 aligns across 8 bases. CDR3 size: 14 residues. The germline gives CDR1 MNHEY, CDR2 SMNVEV (reference sequence). The ends lost 10 bases at V and 0 bases at J; junction bases unmatched: 8. The CDR3 DNA reads as TGTGCCACCACTAGCGGACCTCTCTCCTACGAGCAGTACTTC. Translated, it gives CATTSGPLSYEQYF.

The table lists this clone with a few counts. The chain has TRBV5-6 and TRBJ1-5; D gene ambiguous. V gave up 0 bases and J gave up 0 bases, with 10 bases separating them. CDR3 length equals 16 residues. Per germline, CDR1 SGHDT and CDR2 YYEEEE. The CDR3 coding sequence is TGTGCCAGCAGCTTGGCGGCGGCATATAGCAATCAGCCCCAGCATTTT. Its translation is CASSLAAAYSNQPQHF.

In regard to this clone: At one end, the junction sequence differs from germline, possibly due to a read error. The rearrangement links TRBV19 to TRBJ2-5, with 8 positions matching TRBD1. Germline V gene data show CDR1 as LNHDA and CDR2 as SQIVND (reference sequence). There are 12 residues in the CDR3. CDR3: CASRTGEEAQYF. CDR3 nucleotide sequence: TGTGCCAGTAGGACAGGGGAAGAGGCCCAGTACTTC.

This clone has just a few counts. The CDR3 coding sequence is TGTGCCAGCAGTTTAGCCGGGACAGGTTCCTACGAGCAGTACTTC. Translation: CASSLAGTGSYEQYF. The rearrangement links TRBV28 to TRBJ2-7; 8 bases are a match to TRBD1. J was trimmed by 1 base and V by 2 bases; bases with no gene match: 4. CDR1 MDHEN and CDR2 SYDVKM come from the germline V gene. This CDR3 spans 15 amino acids.

The CDR3 bases are TGTGCCAGCAGTTCCCTTTACAATGAGCAGTTCTTC. Its protein is CASSSLYNEQFF. The chain couples TRBV27 to TRBJ2-1, with D hard to call. This CDR3 has 12 amino acids. Germline loops: CDR1 MNHEY, CDR2 SMNVEV (reference sequence). Trimming took off 4 bases at V and 4 bases at J, with 5 bases between the two ends.

V usage is TRBV6-4 and J usage is TRBJ1-2; D is perhaps TRBD1 (5 bases). V dropped 2 bases and J dropped 4 bases, with 11 bases sitting between them. From germline, CDR1 is MRHNA and CDR2 SNTAGT. The CDR3 sequence is 14 residues long. The CDR3 protein is CASSDVTGGYGYTF. The CDR3 coding sequence is TGTGCCAGCAGTGACGTAACAGGCGGCTATGGCTACACCTTC.

Regarding this clone: The same CDR3 can be traced to other DNA sequences in this sample. This chain connects TRBV7-9 to TRBJ2-7, with D possibly TRBD2 on 6 matching bases. Looked up from germline, CDR1 is SEHNR and CDR2 is FQNEAQ (reference sequence). Deletions cut 0 bases from V and 1 base from J, with 7 bases between. This CDR3 has 14 amino acids. CDR3: CASSLASGSYEQYF. CDR3 DNA sequence: TGTGCCAGCAGCTTAGCTAGCGGATCCTACGAGCAGTACTTC.

This chain uses TRBV15 with TRBJ2-7; 7 positions match TRBD2. J gave up 3 bases and V 3 bases, and 8 bases lay outside the gene matches. The germline gives CDR1 LNHNV, CDR2 YYDKDF (reference sequence). The CDR3 contains 15 residues. CDR3 nucleotide sequence: TGTGCCACCAGCAGCCCCCGCGGGGGATTCTACGAGCAGTACTTC. Protein sequence: CATSSPRGGFYEQYF.

V gene TRBV7-8 combines with J gene TRBJ2-7; the D gene is possibly TRBD1 (5 bases). The CDR3 is made up of 13 amino acids. The germline CDR1 and CDR2 sequences are SGHVS and FQNEAQ. Trimming pared 2 bases from V and 2 bases from J, leaving 7 bases between. CDR3 sequence: CASSLWGTYEQYF. The DNA for the CDR3 is TGTGCCAGCAGCTTATGGGGCACCTACGAGCAGTACTTC.

The chain combines TRBV28 with TRBJ1-1; D is perhaps TRBD1 (5 bases). Trimming cost V 0 bases and J 10 bases, with 15 bases left between them. Germline V gene data show CDR1 as MDHEN and CDR2 as SYDVKM. The CDR3 has 14 amino acids. This CDR3 is CASSLWGRVGGAFF. The DNA for the CDR3 is TGTGCCAGCAGTTTATGGGGGAGGGTGGGGGGAGCTTTCTTT.

The CDR3, as DNA: TGTGCCAGCAGTCCCCGACAGGGGGCGCGGGATGGCTACACCTTC. Translated: CASSPRQGARDGYTF. The chain has TRBV27 and TRBJ1-2; 10 nucleotides align to TRBD1. V gave up 5 bases and J gave up 6 bases; unmatched junction bases: 9. This CDR3 is built from 15 residues. Germline-derived CDR1 and CDR2 are MNHEY and SMNVEV (reference sequence).

CDR3 amino acids: CASSPAGPAEGNTQYF. The CDR3 nucleotides read TGTGCCAGCAGTCCGGCGGGTCCAGCAGAGGGAAATACGCAGTATTTT. This chain joins TRBV6-4 and TRBJ2-3; the D gene is possibly TRBD2 (5 bases). Deletions cut 5 bases from V and 7 bases from J, with 22 bases between. Germline values: CDR1 MRHNA, CDR2 SNTAGT. CDR3 size: 16 residues.

This chain uses TRBV7-8 with TRBJ2-7; weak D call: TRBD2 (6 bases). Per germline, CDR1 SGHVS and CDR2 FQNEAQ. The V end lost 2 bases, the J end lost 2 bases, and 19 bases lay between the germline ends. The CDR3 length is 17 residues. CDR3 protein: CASSLTWGVHLPYEQYF. DNA for the CDR3: TGTGCCAGCAGCTTAACTTGGGGGGTGCATTTGCCCTACGAGCAGTACTTC.